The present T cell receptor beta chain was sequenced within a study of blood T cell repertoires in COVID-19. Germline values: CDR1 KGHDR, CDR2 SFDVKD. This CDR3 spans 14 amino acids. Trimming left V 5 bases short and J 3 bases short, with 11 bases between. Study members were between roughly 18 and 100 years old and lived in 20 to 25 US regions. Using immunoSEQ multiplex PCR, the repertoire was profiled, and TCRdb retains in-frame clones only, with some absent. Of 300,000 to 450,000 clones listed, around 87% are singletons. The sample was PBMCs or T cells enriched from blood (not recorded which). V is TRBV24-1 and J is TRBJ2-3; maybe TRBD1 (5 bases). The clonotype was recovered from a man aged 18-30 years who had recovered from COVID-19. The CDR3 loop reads CATSVGARTDTQYF. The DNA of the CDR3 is TGTGCCACCAGTGTTGGGGCGCGAACAGATACGCAGTATTTT.